Presented here are 20 T cell receptor beta chains from one specimen sequenced in a study of T cells in Graves' hyperthyroidism and ophthalmopathy. From RNA transcripts, TCR beta CDR3 regions were amplified. The HTBI primer set drove a first-round RT-PCR of the TCR CDR3. TCRdb analysed the multiplex PCR reads with MiXCR anew, one entry per CDR3 protein. The data hold about 570,000 distinct CDR3 sequences, with approximately 44% observed a single time. Sample: peripheral blood or thyroid tissue (not recorded which). These receptors were collected from an adult woman with Graves' disease, either hyperthyroidism or ophthalmopathy (not recorded which).

This chain connects TRBV7-8 to TRBJ1-2, with 7 nucleotides matching TRBD1. The V and J ends lost 0 bases and 4 bases, in that order; junction bases with no gene match: 17. CDR1 is SGHVS, CDR2 FQNEAQ, per germline. The CDR3 is 19 amino acids. CDR3 amino acids: CASSLAPRGTAVGGYGYTF. The CDR3 coding sequence is TGTGCCAGCAGCTTAGCCCCTCGCGGGACAGCAGTCGGGGGCTATGGCTACACCTTC. The complete variable domain, with remaining parts taken from reference TRBV7-8 and TRBJ1-2, reads GAGVSQSPRYKVAKRGQDVALRCDPISGHVSLFWYQQALGQGPEFLTYFQNEAQLDKSGLPSDRFFAERPEGSVSTLKIQRTQQEDSAVYLCASSLAPRGTAVGGYGYTFGSGTRLTVV.

There are many counts of this clonotype. The chain has TRBV6-1 and TRBJ2-7; 9 bases are shared with TRBD1. Germline V gene lookup returns CDR1 MNHNS and CDR2 SASEGT. The CDR3 covers 13 residues. The junction had 3 bases not matched to a gene; V was cut back by 6 bases and J by 3 bases. The CDR3 region is CASRGTGFYEQYF. For the CDR3, the DNA is TGTGCCAGCAGGGGGACAGGGTTCTACGAGCAGTACTTC.

This chain connects TRBV19 to TRBJ1-4; D is uncertain. Germline loops: CDR1 LNHDA, CDR2 SQIVND (reference sequence). The CDR3 sequence is 13 residues long. V was trimmed by 4 bases and J by 5 bases, leaving 8 bases between them. CDR3 protein: CASSTLQNEKLFF. The DNA of the CDR3 is TGTGCCAGTAGTACCCTGCAGAATGAAAAACTGTTTTTT.

This chain connects TRBV7-3 to TRBJ1-5; the D is unclear. The V gene's germline CDR1 is SGHTA and CDR2 FQGTGA. V lost 1 base and J 11 bases, leaving 27 bases between the germline ends. The CDR3 totals 18 residues. In nucleotides, the CDR3 is TGTGCCAGCAGCTTAAGGTCCCCGGTGTGGGAGCTTTCCGAGACCCAGCATTTT. This codes for CASSLRSPVWELSETQHF.

There are a few counts of this clonotype. J is TRBJ1-1 and V is TRBV2; 8 bases map to TRBD1. The V gene's germline CDR1 is SNHLY and CDR2 FYNNEI. The CDR3 extends over 15 amino acids. After removal of 6 bases from V and 4 bases from J, the junction contained 10 bases not matched to a gene. DNA of the CDR3: TGTGCCAGCAGGGGACCAGGGGGCTACGTCACTGAAGCTTTCTTT. Its translation: CASRGPGGYVTEAFF.

This rearrangement joins TRBV6-5 to TRBJ2-2; possible D gene TRBD2, 5 bases. The CDR3 consists of 12 residues. Germline assignment: CDR1 MNHEY and CDR2 SVGAGI. V was cut by 6 bases and J by 6 bases, with 8 bases left in between. CDR3 protein: CASRKDSGELFF. The CDR3 DNA reads as TGTGCCAGCAGGAAGGACTCCGGGGAGCTGTTTTTT.

In its sample, this clonotype was seen many times. V and J are TRBV4-2 and TRBJ1-6, with 9 bases that match TRBD1. The CDR3 covers 15 residues. The germline V gene has CDR1 LGHNA and CDR2 YNFKEQ. V lost 3 bases and J lost 7; bases outside the gene matches: 4. CDR3 sequence reads: CASSHRDRENSPLHF. Here the CDR3 DNA reads TGTGCCAGCAGCCATAGGGACAGGGAAAATTCACCCCTCCACTTT.

V is TRBV28 and J is TRBJ1-2; D perhaps matches TRBD1 (5 bases). This CDR3 is built from 12 residues. From germline, CDR1 is MDHEN and CDR2 SYDVKM. V was cut by 8 bases and J by 8 bases, with 15 bases left in between. The CDR3 DNA is TGTGCCAGCTCAGGCGGCAGGGCGGGCTACACCTTC. This sequence encodes CASSGGRAGYTF.

The gene calls are TRBV10-3 and TRBJ2-7; 11 nucleotides line up with TRBD2. Losses at the gene ends were 6 bases for V and 4 bases for J; bases not matched to a gene: 5. Germline CDR1 reads ENHRY; CDR2 reads SYGVKD. The CDR3 contains 14 residues. This CDR3 reads CAIRRTSGLYEQYF. CDR3 sequence (DNA): TGTGCCATCAGGAGGACTAGCGGGCTGTACGAGCAGTACTTC.

Ten or more counts support this clonotype. The genes are TRBV29-1 and TRBJ2-7, with D tentatively TRBD1 (6 bases). Germline CDR1 and CDR2: SQVTM and ANQGSEA. The CDR3 sequence is 13 residues long. V was clipped by 8 bases and J by 1 base, with 15 bases between them. CDR3 sequence reads: CSIGQINSYEQYF. The CDR3 nucleotides read TGCAGCATCGGACAGATCAATTCCTACGAGCAGTACTTC.

This clonotype was seen at least ten times. V gene TRBV5-6 combines with J gene TRBJ2-5; 9 bases line up with TRBD2. V was pared by 1 base and J by 3 bases, with 1 base of the junction left unmatched. The germline gives CDR1 SGHDT, CDR2 YYEEEE. The CDR3 consists of 14 residues. CDR3 in amino acids: CASSLLAGKETQYF. Here the CDR3 DNA reads TGTGCCAGCAGCTTGCTAGCGGGAAAAGAGACCCAGTACTTC.

This chain links TRBV7-9 with TRBJ2-6; D unresolved. This CDR3 has 16 residues. Trimming took 5 bases from V and 0 from J, leaving 11 bases between them. From germline, CDR1 is SEHNR and CDR2 FQNEAQ (reference sequence). CDR3 in amino acids: CASSPDASSGANVLTF. CDR3 in DNA: TGTGCCAGCAGCCCGGACGCTTCCTCTGGGGCCAACGTCCTGACTTTC. The whole variable domain, filled in from reference TRBV7-9 and TRBJ2-6, reads DTGVSQNPRHKITKRGQNVTFRCDPISEHNRLYWYRQTLGQGPEFLTYFQNEAQLEKSRLLSDRFSAERPKGSFSTLEIQRTEQGDSAMYLCASSPDASSGANVLTFGAGSRLTVL.

The chain is built from TRBV20-1 and TRBJ1-6; D may be TRBD1 (5 bases). Between the trimmed V and J ends, which lost 3 bases and 7 bases, there was a span of 13 bases. CDR3 length: 14 amino acids. Germline V gives CDR1 DFQATT, CDR2 SNEGSKA (reference sequence). For the CDR3, the DNA is TGCAGTGCTAGTTATGGACAATGGAATTCACCCCTCCACTTT. Residues: CSASYGQWNSPLHF.

This clonotype has a count of ten or more. The chain uses TRBV6-1 and TRBJ1-1; weak D call: TRBD1 (5 bases). Per germline, CDR1 MNHNS and CDR2 SASEGT. CDR3 length: 14 amino acids. Between the trimmed V and J ends, which lost 9 bases and 4 bases, there was a span of 18 bases. In nucleotides, the CDR3 is TGTGCCAGTCGACCCAGGGAAAGGGCCACTGAAGCTTTCTTT. Translation: CASRPRERATEAFF.

This clonotype came up many times. The V and J genes are TRBV7-9 and TRBJ1-2; 7 nucleotides line up with TRBD1. V lost 2 bases to trimming and J lost 2 bases; unmatched junction nucleotides: 5. Germline V gene data show CDR1 as SEHNR and CDR2 as FQNEAQ (reference sequence). The CDR3 is 15 residues long. CDR3 bases: TGTGCCAGCAGCTTAAGACAGGGAGGGAACTATGGCTACACCTTC. It yields the protein CASSLRQGGNYGYTF.

This chain's CDR3 is CASSLERESEQYF. In DNA, the CDR3 is TGTGCCAGCAGCTTAGAGCGGGAGTCCGAGCAGTACTTC. The chain joins TRBV7-9 to TRBJ2-7; 8 bases line up with TRBD2. CDR3 length equals 13 residues. V was clipped by 1 base and J by 6 bases; unmatched bases: 2. Germline values: CDR1 SEHNR, CDR2 FQNEAQ (reference sequence).

The rearrangement joins TRBV30 to TRBJ2-2; D possibly corresponds to TRBD1 (5 bases). This CDR3 has 12 residues. Looked up from germline, CDR1 is GTSNPN and CDR2 is SVGIG (reference sequence). V lost 7 bases to trimming and J lost 2 bases, with 8 bases between them. The CDR3 DNA sequence: TGTGCCTTAGGACACAACACCGGGGAGCTGTTTTTT. This encodes CALGHNTGELFF.

Many counts were recorded for this clonotype. The chain couples TRBV7-8 to TRBJ2-7; possible D gene TRBD2, 6 bases. The CDR3 runs 15 residues. Trimming left V 2 bases short and J 2 bases short, with 13 bases between. CDR1 is SGHVS and CDR2 is FQNEAQ in the germline V gene. The CDR3 DNA sequence: TGTGCCAGCAGCTTACGAGCGGGTGTTACCTACGAGCAGTACTTC. Protein product: CASSLRAGVTYEQYF.

This clonotype was counted a few times. J is TRBJ1-1 and V is TRBV3-1; 9 positions match TRBD1. The trim removed 2 bases at V and 6 bases at J, leaving 13 bases unmatched. From germline, CDR1 is LGHDT and CDR2 YNNKEL (reference sequence). The CDR3 loop spans 17 amino acids. CDR3 coding DNA: TGTGCCAGCAGCCAAATTCCCAGCGGGACAGGGATGCCTGAAGCTTTCTTT. It specifies CASSQIPSGTGMPEAFF.

The chain has TRBV7-2 and TRBJ2-7; 7 nucleotides line up with TRBD2. CDR3 length: 17 amino acids. J gave up 0 bases and V 11 bases, and 19 bases lay outside the gene matches. CDR1 and CDR2 from the germline V gene are SGHTA and FQGNSA. The CDR3 region is CALSKESFGTISYEQYF. The CDR3 coding sequence is TGTGCCTTGTCCAAAGAAAGCTTCGGGACTATCTCCTACGAGCAGTACTTC.